This entry is about one T cell receptor beta chain. Its antigen is still unknown. TCRdb redid the calling of the 5' RACE reads with MiXCR, one entry per CDR3 protein. In the table there are fewer than 500,000 distinct CDR3 sequences, roughly an eighth of which are singletons. This sample is part of a study of identical twins. General study points: Models underestimated how often monozygotic twins shared out-of-frame TCR alpha.

In addition, the sample was reused for a study of yellow fever vaccine responses in identical twins.

The source of this sequence is a woman aged 18-29 years in good health. Specimen: CD4+ T cells sorted from blood.

CDR3 sequence: CASSLPPGQAAGANVLTF. For the CDR3, the DNA is TGTGCCAGCAGCTTGCCCCCGGGACAGGCCGCTGGGGCCAACGTCCTGACTTTC. The genes are TRBV5-4 and TRBJ2-6, with TRBD1 matching over 8 bases. The ends lost 1 base at V and 2 bases at J; junction bases unmatched: 8. There are 18 residues in the CDR3. The germline CDR1 and CDR2 sequences are SGHNT and YYREEE (reference sequence).